Listed below are T cell receptor beta chains from one sample, sequenced in a study of T cells in Graves' hyperthyroidism and ophthalmopathy. TCRdb reprocessed the multiplex PCR reads with MiXCR, giving one entry per CDR3 protein. The data hold about 560,000 distinct CDR3 sequences, with about a sixth observed a single time. Sequenced input: blood. All receptors come from a woman younger than 30 with Graves' hyperthyroidism. Each CDR3 is given with its conserved first and last residue. D genes are given only for firm matches. Some rows mark clone size as missing; the rest say once, few, many or name a class of expanded clone.

v_gene: TRBV12-3/TRBV12-4; j_gene: TRBJ2-1; d_gene: .; abundance: .; CDR3aa: CASSYSLQSYNEQFF; CDR3nt: TGTGCCAGCAGTTACTCATTGCAGTCCTACAATGAGCAGTTCTTC
v_gene: TRBV6-1; j_gene: TRBJ2-7; d_gene: TRBD2; abundance: few; CDR3aa: CASSEGTSGSYEQYF; CDR3nt: TGTGCCAGCAGTGAAGGGACTAGCGGCTCCTACGAGCAGTACTTC
v_gene: TRBV7-2; j_gene: TRBJ2-5; d_gene: TRBD1; abundance: few; CDR3aa: CASSSQTGNQETQYF; CDR3nt: TGTGCCAGCAGCTCTCAGACAGGGAATCAAGAGACCCAGTACTTC
v_gene: TRBV20-1; j_gene: TRBJ1-1; d_gene: .; abundance: many; CDR3aa: CSARGGEAFF; CDR3nt: TGCAGTGCTAGAGGGGGGGAAGCTTTCTTT
v_gene: TRBV6-5; j_gene: TRBJ2-5; d_gene: .; abundance: many; CDR3aa: CASSYTQETQYF; CDR3nt: TGTGCCAGCAGTTACACACAAGAGACCCAGTACTTC
v_gene: TRBV30; j_gene: TRBJ2-2; d_gene: .; abundance: once; CDR3aa: CASSQGGELFF; CDR3nt: TGTGCCTCCAGCCAGGGCGGGGAGCTGTTTTTT
v_gene: TRBV7-9; j_gene: TRBJ1-6; d_gene: .; abundance: once; CDR3aa: CASRGLGGSYNSPLHF; CDR3nt: TGTGCCAGCAGAGGACTAGGTGGCTCCTATAATTCACCCCTCCACTTT
v_gene: TRBV7-9; j_gene: TRBJ2-7; d_gene: TRBD1; abundance: many; CDR3aa: CASSLAGGLNEQYF; CDR3nt: TGTGCCAGCAGCTTGGCAGGGGGCCTGAACGAGCAGTACTTC
v_gene: TRBV12-3/TRBV12-4; j_gene: TRBJ2-7; d_gene: TRBD2; abundance: many; CDR3aa: CASSFAGAGEQYF; CDR3nt: TGTGCCAGCAGTTTTGCGGGAGCTGGCGAGCAGTACTTC
v_gene: TRBV7-9; j_gene: TRBJ2-1; d_gene: TRBD2; abundance: many; CDR3aa: CASSSTGTSGSPWLYNEQFF; CDR3nt: TGTGCCAGCAGCTCGACCGGGACTAGCGGGAGCCCTTGGCTCTACAATGAGCAGTTCTTC
v_gene: TRBV15; j_gene: TRBJ1-4; d_gene: TRBD1; abundance: many; CDR3aa: CATSRRDRESEKLFF; CDR3nt: TGTGCCACCAGCAGACGGGACAGGGAATCCGAAAAACTGTTTTTT
v_gene: TRBV11-3; j_gene: TRBJ2-5; d_gene: .; abundance: many; CDR3aa: CASSLRLETQYF; CDR3nt: TGTGCCAGCAGCTTACGATTAGAGACCCAGTACTTC
v_gene: TRBV15; j_gene: TRBJ2-7; d_gene: TRBD1; abundance: .; CDR3aa: CATSRAGTGPYEQYF; CDR3nt: TGTGCCACCAGCAGAGCCGGGACAGGCCCCTACGAGCAGTACTTC
v_gene: TRBV5-1; j_gene: TRBJ2-7; d_gene: TRBD2; abundance: .; CDR3aa: CASSFNLAGVYEQYF; CDR3nt: TGCGCCAGCAGCTTCAATCTAGCGGGAGTTTACGAGCAGTACTTC
v_gene: TRBV6-2/TRBV6-3; j_gene: TRBJ1-2; d_gene: TRBD1; abundance: few; CDR3aa: CASSRRGGPGYTF; CDR3nt: TGTGCCAGCAGCCGAAGAGGGGGCCCTGGCTACACCTTC
v_gene: TRBV30; j_gene: TRBJ1-1; d_gene: .; abundance: few; CDR3aa: CAWSVGGGTEAFF; CDR3nt: TGTGCCTGGAGTGTAGGAGGGGGTACTGAAGCTTTCTTT
v_gene: TRBV11-3; j_gene: TRBJ2-2; d_gene: .; abundance: .; CDR3aa: CASSSAGTSTGELFF; CDR3nt: TGTGCCAGCAGCTCCGCAGGGACTTCAACCGGGGAGCTGTTTTTT
v_gene: TRBV6-1; j_gene: TRBJ2-7; d_gene: .; abundance: many; CDR3aa: CASSHEGYEQYF; CDR3nt: TGTGCCAGCAGTCACGAGGGATACGAGCAGTACTTC
v_gene: TRBV5-1; j_gene: TRBJ2-1; d_gene: TRBD2; abundance: many; CDR3aa: CASSFAGGPYEQFF; CDR3nt: TGCGCCAGCAGCTTCGCGGGAGGGCCCTATGAGCAGTTCTTC
v_gene: TRBV7-3; j_gene: TRBJ1-1; d_gene: .; abundance: many; CDR3aa: CASSLGVYTEAFF; CDR3nt: TGTGCCAGCAGCTTAGGTGTGTACACTGAAGCTTTCTTT
v_gene: TRBV7-8; j_gene: TRBJ2-5; d_gene: .; abundance: many; CDR3aa: CASSLKTVQETQYF; CDR3nt: TGTGCCAGCAGCCTCAAGACGGTACAAGAGACCCAGTACTTC
v_gene: TRBV12-3/TRBV12-4; j_gene: TRBJ2-1; d_gene: .; abundance: many; CDR3aa: CASSLGIVSYNEQFF; CDR3nt: TGTGCCAGCAGTTTAGGTATAGTCTCCTACAATGAGCAGTTCTTC
v_gene: TRBV5-1; j_gene: TRBJ2-7; d_gene: .; abundance: many; CDR3aa: CASSWTGARDEQYF; CDR3nt: TGCGCCAGCAGCTGGACGGGGGCGCGGGACGAGCAGTACTTC
v_gene: TRBV7-2; j_gene: TRBJ2-7; d_gene: TRBD1; abundance: few; CDR3aa: CASSLVSGQGIYEQYF; CDR3nt: TGTGCCAGCAGCTTAGTGTCAGGACAGGGGATCTACGAGCAGTACTTC
v_gene: TRBV7-3; j_gene: TRBJ2-7; d_gene: TRBD2; abundance: many; CDR3aa: CASSPRTLAGGLHEQYF; CDR3nt: TGTGCCAGCAGCCCGAGAACACTAGCGGGGGGGCTCCACGAGCAGTACTTC
v_gene: TRBV25-1; j_gene: TRBJ1-3; d_gene: .; abundance: few; CDR3aa: CASSEVFSSGNTIYF; CDR3nt: TGTGCCAGCAGTGAGGTGTTCAGCTCTGGAAACACCATATATTTT